The 4 T cell receptor beta chains given below trace back to one sample, sequenced in a study of cytomegalovirus exposure and HLA in healthy donors. With 60 Vbeta and 13 Jbeta primers, the PCR was carried out. The repertoire was sequenced with immunoSEQ multiplex PCR; TCRdb's copy has only in-frame clones and lacks some. The repertoire has around 140,000 clones, roughly 74% of them found once; the top ten carry over 3%. The sequencing input was PBMCs. The receptors originated from a man aged 35-49 years in good health and CMV-seronegative.

This chain links TRBV5-1 with TRBJ1-2, with a tentative D call TRBD1 (6 bases). Germline assignment: CDR1 SGHRS and CDR2 YFSETQ. Deletions cut 4 bases from V and 5 bases from J, with 12 bases between. This CDR3 is built from 13 residues. The CDR3 region has the DNA TGCGCCAGCAGCGAGGGGGTAGGTTATGGCTACACCTTC. This sequence encodes CASSEGVGYGYTF.

The chain recombines TRBV5-1 with TRBJ2-7; TRBD2 matches 11 bases. V was pared by 0 bases and J by 1 base, with 9 bases of the junction left unmatched. Per the germline V gene, CDR1 is SGHRS and CDR2 is YFSETQ. The CDR3 consists of 18 residues. This CDR3 is CASSLEASGGTLSYEQYF. The CDR3 coding sequence is TGCGCCAGCAGCTTGGAGGCTAGCGGGGGGACTTTATCCTACGAGCAGTACTTC. The whole variable domain, filled in from reference TRBV5-1 and TRBJ2-7, reads KAGVTQTPRYLIKTRGQQVTLSCSPISGHRSVSWYQQTPGQGLQFLFEYFSETQRNKGNFPGRFSGRQFSNSRSEMNVSTLELGDSALYLCASSLEASGGTLSYEQYFGPGTRLTVT.

The chain uses TRBV5-1 and TRBJ1-3; TRBD1 aligns across 7 bases. In germline, CDR1 is SGHRS, CDR2 YFSETQ. The CDR3 totals 18 residues. V gave up 1 base and J gave up 0 bases; unmatched junction bases: 10. This CDR3 reads CASSLSGTASLSGNTIYF. The CDR3 nucleotides read TGCGCCAGCAGCTTGTCCGGGACAGCGTCCCTCTCTGGAAACACCATATATTTT.

This clone occurred a few times. V gene TRBV18 combines with J gene TRBJ2-2; D call uncertain. Per germline, CDR1 KGHSH and CDR2 LQKENI. Trimming removed 5 bases at V and 6 bases at J, with 13 bases between. The CDR3 sequence is 14 residues long. The CDR3 here is CASSVEATAGELFF. The CDR3 DNA sequence: TGTGCCAGCTCAGTTGAGGCGACGGCCGGGGAGCTGTTTTTT.